These 20 T cell receptor beta chains share one sample of origin, sequenced in a study of blood T cell repertoires in COVID-19. The table came from immunoSEQ multiplex PCR; TCRdb's copy has only in-frame clones and leaves some out. The table lists a few hundred thousand clones, 65% to 85% of them singletons, with about 1.2% in the top ten. Input material: peripheral blood. The receptors derive from a woman aged 50 to 65 with acute or convalescent COVID-19.

This chain links TRBV5-4 with TRBJ2-1; perhaps TRBD1 as D (7 bases). The CDR3 consists of 14 residues. CDR1 is SGHNT and CDR2 is YYREEE in the germline V gene (reference sequence). V was pared by 4 bases and J by 7 bases, with 15 bases between. CDR3 sequence (DNA): TGTGCCAGCAGCGGAGGGGGCGCCCGGAATGAGCAGTTCTTC. Translation: CASSGGGARNEQFF.

This chain uses TRBV4-1 with TRBJ2-2; D is undetermined. Germline loops: CDR1 MGHRA, CDR2 YSYEKL. CDR3 length: 13 residues. CDR3 DNA: TGCGCGGCTCGTGGCACGAACACCGGGGAGCTGTTTTTT. This codes for CAARGTNTGELFF.

The chain uses TRBV4-1 and TRBJ2-7, with D unclear. The CDR3 extends over 17 amino acids. V lost 2 bases to trimming and J lost 4 bases, with 21 bases between them. Germline V gene sequence: CDR1 MGHRA, CDR2 YSYEKL. CDR3: CASSQTLTEQRGYEQYF. The CDR3 DNA reads TGCGCCAGCAGCCAAACCCTGACCGAGCAGCGTGGGTACGAGCAGTACTTC.

This chain links TRBV6-5 with TRBJ2-7, with 8 bases aligning to TRBD1. CDR3 length: 13 amino acids. CDR1 and CDR2 (germline): MNHEY, SVGAGI. J lost 5 bases, V lost 6 bases, and 6 bases had no gene match. DNA of the CDR3: TGTGCCAGCAGCCTGGCAGGGGGCCACGAGCAGTACGTC. Its protein is CASSLAGGHEQYV.

This chain connects TRBV19 to TRBJ1-3, with D possibly matching TRBD1 (6 bases). Germline lookup yields CDR1 LNHDA and CDR2 SQIVND (reference sequence). This CDR3 spans 16 amino acids. Trimming cost V 4 bases and J 0 bases, with 13 bases left between them. Written as DNA, the CDR3 is TGTGCCAGTAGTACGACAGGAGCCAGCTCTGGAAACACCATATATTTT. Translation gives CASSTTGASSGNTIYF.

The chain has TRBV12-5 and TRBJ2-1; the D is unclear. V dropped 4 bases and J dropped 15 bases, with 4 bases sitting between them. The germline V gene encodes CDR1 LGHNT and CDR2 FRNRAP. The CDR3 length is 8 residues. CDR3 loop: CASGSLFF. In DNA form, the CDR3 reads TGTGCTAGTGGTTCTCTGTTCTTC.

The rearrangement uses TRBV7-9 and TRBJ1-1, with D unresolved. CDR1 and CDR2 from the germline V gene are SEHNR and FQNEAQ (reference sequence). Trimming removed 5 bases from V and 0 bases from J, with 10 bases in between. This CDR3 contains 14 residues. DNA of the CDR3: TGTGCCAGCAGCCCGGGAACAGTGAACACTGAAGCTTTCTTT. Protein product: CASSPGTVNTEAFF.

The CDR3 nucleotides are TGCGCCAGCAGCTGGGGCAGCCAAGAGACCCAGTACTTC. Translation gives CASSWGSQETQYF. The chain joins TRBV5-1 to TRBJ2-5, with D possibly TRBD1 on 5 matching bases. CDR1 and CDR2 from the germline V gene are SGHRS and YFSETQ. V was cut by 3 bases and J by 1 base, with 7 bases left in between. The CDR3 consists of 13 residues.

This clone is a singleton in its sample. The junction and the germline gene differ at one end; a read error may be behind it. The chain is built from TRBV6-5 and TRBJ2-7; TRBD2 agrees at 12 bases. The CDR3 covers 15 residues. Per germline, CDR1 MNHEY and CDR2 SVGAGI. CDR3 protein: CASSLPLGTSGWTNF. Written as DNA, the CDR3 is TGTGCCAGCAGTTTACCGTTGGGGACTAGCGGGTGGACGAACTTC.

The genes are TRBV9 and TRBJ1-1, with TRBD1 as a possible D gene (5 bases). CDR1 and CDR2 (germline): SGDLS, YYNGEE. This CDR3 spans 14 amino acids. V was clipped by 4 bases and J by 6 bases, with 16 bases between them. This CDR3 is CASSPRSLGAEAFF. DNA for the CDR3: TGTGCCAGCAGCCCCCGGTCTCTAGGGGCTGAAGCTTTCTTT.

This clone was seen just once. V gene TRBV12-3 or TRBV12-4 combines with J gene TRBJ1-5, with D unresolved. Trimming took 6 bases from V and 5 from J, leaving 11 bases between them. The CDR3 totals 13 residues. Here the CDR3 reads CASSLTQDQPQHF. In DNA form, the CDR3 reads TGTGCCAGCAGCCTGACTCAAGATCAGCCCCAGCATTTT.

V is TRBV10-3 and J is TRBJ2-3; 8 bases are a match to TRBD2. Germline values: CDR1 ENHRY, CDR2 SYGVKD. Trimming cost V 0 bases and J 1 base; bases outside gene matches: 3. CDR3 size: 16 residues. The DNA of the CDR3 is TGTGCCATCAGTGAGTCCGCGACTAGCGGCACAGATACGCAGTATTTT. Translating gives CAISESATSGTDTQYF.

The V gene is TRBV5-4, the J gene TRBJ1-6, with D perhaps matching TRBD1 (6 bases). The CDR3 loop spans 17 amino acids. The V gene's germline CDR1 is SGHNT and CDR2 YYREEE (reference sequence). Trimming took off 4 bases at V and 7 bases at J, with 21 bases between the two ends. The CDR3 DNA follows: TGTGCCAGCAGCGACCGCCCCTCTACAGGGCCGAATTCACCCCTCCACTTT. Amino acid sequence: CASSDRPSTGPNSPLHF.

This chain joins TRBV11-2 and TRBJ2-7; 8 nucleotides match TRBD2. The CDR3 runs to 14 residues. Losses at the gene ends were 4 bases for V and 4 bases for J; bases not matched to a gene: 6. Germline-derived CDR1 and CDR2 are SGHAT and FQNNGV. The CDR3 loop is CASSSGLARYEQYV. The CDR3, as DNA: TGTGCCAGCAGCTCCGGACTAGCTAGGTACGAGCAGTACGTC.

The rearrangement joins TRBV6-5 to TRBJ2-1, with D perhaps matching TRBD1 (5 bases). Trimming removed 0 bases at V and 5 bases at J, with 8 bases between. The CDR3 has 14 residues. The V gene's germline CDR1 is MNHEY and CDR2 SVGAGI. CDR3 in DNA: TGTGCCAGCAGTTACTCGTGGGGCGACAATGAGCAGTTCTTC. Translating it yields CASSYSWGDNEQFF.

The chain recombines TRBV9 with TRBJ2-3, with D possibly TRBD2 on 5 matching bases. Between the trimmed V and J ends, which lost 5 bases and 1 base, there was a span of 14 bases. Germline V gene sequence: CDR1 SGDLS, CDR2 YYNGEE. This CDR3 spans 15 amino acids. Here the CDR3 reads CASRPGTSGTDTQYF. The CDR3 DNA follows: TGTGCCAGCAGACCGGGAACATCTGGCACAGATACGCAGTATTTT.

V usage is TRBV30 and J usage is TRBJ1-4; D remains unclear. This CDR3 region has 15 residues. Germline assignment: CDR1 GTSNPN and CDR2 SVGIG (reference sequence). The V and J ends lost 4 bases and 7 bases respectively, with 19 bases between them. The CDR3 sequence: CAWKRAGTETEKLFF. The CDR3 DNA reads TGTGCCTGGAAGAGGGCAGGCACCGAGACTGAAAAACTGTTTTTT. Together with reference TRBV30 and TRBJ1-4, the CDR3 gives the full variable domain: SQTIHQWPATLVQPVGSPLSLECTVEGTSNPNLYWYRQAAGRGLQLLFYSVGIGQISSEVPQNLSASRPQDRQFILSSKKLLLSDSGFYLCAWKRAGTETEKLFFGSGTQLSVL.

This sequence joins TRBV7-6 and TRBJ2-3; 11 nucleotides align to TRBD2. V shed 4 bases, J shed 4 bases, and the junction held 13 bases outside the gene matches. CDR3 size: 18 residues. Germline V gene lookup returns CDR1 SGHVS and CDR2 FNYEAQ. CDR3 bases: TGTGCCAGCAGCTCCCGCTTGGGTAGCGGGGGGGGTCCAGATACGCAGTATTTT. Translating gives CASSSRLGSGGGPDTQYF.

The chain recombines TRBV27 with TRBJ1-5, with D hard to call. The ends were cut back, 0 bases at V and 0 bases at J, with 3 bases in the middle. Germline V CDR1 and CDR2: MNHEY, SMNVEV (reference sequence). This CDR3 has 14 amino acids. The CDR3 here is CASSLSYSNQPQHF. DNA of the CDR3: TGTGCCAGCAGTTTATCTTATAGCAATCAGCCCCAGCATTTT.

The V and J genes are TRBV4-1 and TRBJ2-7; no reliable D call. The CDR3 has 16 residues. From germline, CDR1 is MGHRA and CDR2 YSYEKL. V was pared by 1 base and J by 1 base, with 14 bases between. CDR3 in amino acids: CASSQGGQAGSYEQYF. Here the CDR3 DNA reads TGCGCCAGCAGCCAAGGTGGGCAGGCCGGTTCCTACGAGCAGTACTTC.